These 19 T cell receptor gamma chains originate from one sample sequenced in a study of human gamma delta and Vdelta1 T cells. TCRdb reanalysed the PCR reads via CATT. The sample has 500 to 700 gamma-chain clones; roughly 13% are singletons. The sequenced sample consisted of Vdelta1 gamma-delta T cells from blood. The receptor set was obtained from a human donor in good health.

Relative to its sample, this clone is medium-sized. This rearrangement joins TRGV8 to TRGJ1 or TRGJ2. Germline V gives CDR1 VENAVY, CDR2 YDSYNSRV. The CDR3 covers 14 residues. With 1 base clipped from V and 2 bases from J, the junction kept 5 bases outside the gene matches. CDR3 DNA: TGTGCCACCTGGGATAGTCGCGATTATTATAAGAAACTCTTT. It specifies CATWDSRDYYKKLF.

The chain couples TRGV8 to TRGJ1 or TRGJ2. The germline V gene has CDR1 VENAVY and CDR2 YDSYNSRV. Unmatched junction bases numbered 9, after V lost 4 bases and J lost 3 bases. This CDR3 comprises 14 residues. For the CDR3, the DNA is TGTGCCACCTGGGACCCAGCCACTTATTATAAGAAACTCTTT. This codes for CATWDPATYYKKLF.

On this clone: A far larger clone is a single base away, which makes a read error likely. The same CDR3 arises from other DNA sequences in this sample as well. The rearrangement links TRGV9 to TRGJ1 or TRGJ2. The CDR3 runs to 11 residues. Germline values: CDR1 GITISATS, CDR2 ISYDGTV (reference sequence). CDR3 sequence (DNA): TGTGCCTTGTGGGAGGTGCGGGGGAAACTCTTC. It translates to CALWEVRGKLF.

This clone has only a few counts. V and J are TRGV9 and TRGJP1. V gave up 2 bases and J gave up 1 base; unmatched junction bases: 7. There are 16 residues in the CDR3. Germline V gene lookup returns CDR1 GITISATS and CDR2 ISYDGTV (reference sequence). As DNA, the CDR3 is TGTGCCTTGTGGGAGGGGGAGCTTACCACTGGTTGGTTCAAGATATTT. It translates to CALWEGELTTGWFKIF.

The table lists this clone with a few counts. This chain joins TRGV3 and TRGJ1 or TRGJ2. J gave up 5 bases and V 0 bases, and 4 bases lay outside the gene matches. Germline CDR1 VTNTFY, CDR2 YDVSTARD (reference sequence). CDR3 size: 13 residues. The CDR3 reads CATWDRPHYKKLF. The CDR3, as DNA: TGTGCCACCTGGGACAGGCCTCATTATAAGAAACTCTTT.

By proportion, this clone is large. The chain links TRGV8 to TRGJ1 or TRGJ2. The CDR3 is 12 residues long. Unmatched junction bases numbered 2, after V lost 0 bases and J lost 6 bases. Germline V gene lookup returns CDR1 VENAVY and CDR2 YDSYNSRV. The CDR3 here is CATWDRPYKKLF. The CDR3 bases are TGTGCCACCTGGGATAGGCCTTATAAGAAACTCTTT.

A note on this clone: A far larger clone is off by one base, so a read error is likely. This specimen includes other DNA sequences encoding the same CDR3. The genes are TRGV8 and TRGJP2. Germline-derived CDR1 and CDR2 are VENAVY and YDSYNSRV. The CDR3 has 16 residues. V lost 6 bases and J lost 1; bases outside the gene matches: 11. The CDR3: CATWITGRSSDWIKTF. CDR3 DNA: TGTGCCACCTGGATTACCGGTCGTAGTAGTGATTGGATCAAGACGTTT.

The V call is TRGV8, the J call TRGJP1. CDR1 is VENAVY, CDR2 YDSYNSRV, per germline. The trim removed 9 bases at V and 6 bases at J, leaving 13 bases unmatched. This CDR3 is 14 amino acids long. In DNA form, the CDR3 reads TGTGCCACCCCCCACGGTCGCCCTGGTTGGTTCAAGATATTT. Its translation is CATPHGRPGWFKIF.

This clone is judged medium-sized. V is TRGV4 and J is TRGJ1 or TRGJ2. The V and J ends lost 4 bases and 6 bases, in that order; junction bases with no gene match: 9. This CDR3 is 13 amino acids long. Germline assignment: CDR1 EGSTGY and CDR2 YDSYTSSV. In DNA form, the CDR3 reads TGTGCCACCTGGGACGGGCCAGCTTATAAGAAACTCTTT. Translation gives CATWDGPAYKKLF.

In this sample, this clone turned up a few times. The rearrangement links TRGV5 to TRGJP2. Germline trimming cut 3 bases from V and 5 bases from J; bases unmatched to any gene: 9. Germline lookup yields CDR1 VINAFY and CDR2 YDVSNSKD. The CDR3 has 15 amino acids. The CDR3 is CATWDPTGSDWIKTF. DNA of the CDR3: TGTGCCACCTGGGACCCAACCGGGAGTGATTGGATCAAGACGTTT.

This clone has a handful of counts. V and J are TRGV5 and TRGJ1 or TRGJ2. V shed 0 bases, J shed 2 bases, and the junction held 7 bases outside the gene matches. The CDR3 spans 15 residues. Germline loops: CDR1 VINAFY, CDR2 YDVSNSKD. The CDR3: CATWDRPLHYYKKLF. As DNA, the CDR3 is TGTGCCACCTGGGACAGGCCTCTACATTATTATAAGAAACTCTTT.

In this sample, this clone turned up a few times. V gene TRGV8 combines with J gene TRGJ1 or TRGJ2. The CDR3 extends over 14 amino acids. CDR1 and CDR2 from the germline V gene are VENAVY and YDSYNSRV. J lost 8 bases, V lost 0 bases, and 10 bases had no gene match. CDR3 amino acids: CATWDRPLGNKKLF. CDR3 DNA: TGTGCCACCTGGGATAGGCCCCTTGGGAATAAGAAACTCTTT.

This clone was seen only a few times. The chain employs TRGV10 and TRGJP1. TRGV10 is identified as an open reading frame with a role that is uncertain. V shed 8 bases, J shed 5 bases, and the junction held 6 bases outside the gene matches. This CDR3 region has 13 residues. Here the CDR3 DNA reads TGTGCTGCGTGGGTGTTTACTGGTTGGTTCAAGATATTT. Translating gives CAAWVFTGWFKIF.

J is TRGJ1 or TRGJ2 and V is TRGV4. From germline, CDR1 is EGSTGY and CDR2 YDSYTSSV. The CDR3 consists of 14 residues. V lost 4 bases to trimming and J lost 0 bases; unmatched junction nucleotides: 6. CDR3 bases: TGTGCCACCTGGGACGGGCAGAATTATTATAAGAAACTCTTT. Translation gives CATWDGQNYYKKLF.

A few counts support this clone. The chain combines TRGV9 with TRGJP. The V gene's germline CDR1 is GITISATS and CDR2 ISYDGTV (reference sequence). This CDR3 is 17 amino acids long. V was clipped by 3 bases and J by 9 bases; unmatched bases: 11. The CDR3 DNA follows: TGTGCCTTGTGGGAGTCTTACTTGGTGTTGGGCAAAAAAATCAAGGTATTT. This gives the protein CALWESYLVLGKKIKVF.

This clone has just a few counts. The J gene is TRGJ1 or TRGJ2, the V gene TRGV8. CDR1 is VENAVY, CDR2 YDSYNSRV, per germline. This CDR3 region has 14 residues. The junction had 6 bases not matched to a gene; V was cut back by 0 bases and J by 4 bases. The CDR3 DNA sequence: TGTGCCACCTGGGATAGGCCAGGATATTATAAGAAACTCTTT. Translated: CATWDRPGYYKKLF.

This clone was observed a handful of times. The chain couples TRGV2 to TRGJ1 or TRGJ2. V lost 1 base, J lost 6 bases, and 3 bases stayed unmatched. Germline-derived CDR1 and CDR2 are EGSNGY and YDSYNSKV. The CDR3 sequence is 12 residues long. As DNA, the CDR3 is TGTGCCACCTGGGACGGTACTTATAAGAAACTCTTT. Protein: CATWDGTYKKLF.

This clone was picked up one time. The V call is TRGV4, the J call TRGJP2. The V and J ends lost 4 bases and 3 bases, in that order; junction bases with no gene match: 8. Germline assignment: CDR1 EGSTGY and CDR2 YDSYTSSV. The length of the CDR3 is 15 residues. CDR3 region: CATWDGQGSDWIKTF. Here the CDR3 DNA reads TGTGCCACCTGGGACGGGCAAGGTAGTGATTGGATCAAGACGTTT.

There are a few counts of this clone. The chain links TRGV10 to TRGJP1. TRGV10 is an ORF, with its function uncertain. The CDR3 runs to 14 residues. Trimming at V came to 8 bases and at J to 0 bases, leaving 4 bases not matched to a gene. The CDR3 loop reads CAAWDYTTGWFKIF. The CDR3, as DNA: TGTGCTGCGTGGGATTATACCACTGGTTGGTTCAAGATATTT.